The T cell receptor beta chain under discussion was sequenced for a study of shared clonotypes between healthy human individuals. Points from the study as a whole: Owing to a small donor count, the genetic and exposure-history diversity represented was limited. The generation probabilities recorded for non-shared clonotypes fell below those of clonotypes shared by all four donors.

With respect to this clone: Its matching antigen is unknown.

CDR3 length equals 13 residues. The V segment lost 9 bases and the J segment 8 bases; nucleotides outside the gene matches: 9. CDR1 is SNHLY and CDR2 is FYNNEI in the germline V gene. Generated by immunoSEQ multiplex PCR, the TCRdb table keeps only in-frame clones and is missing some. The data contain 2.3 million or so clones, roughly 93% of them singletons. Caucasian adults residing in Nashville, Tennessee made up all the donors. The chain couples TRBV2 to TRBJ1-4, with 7 bases fitting TRBD1. Sequencing input: naive CD4+ T cells from PBMCs. Subset specified: CD45RA+ positively selected. This sequence originates from a young man in good health. Some clones in this sample may be carry-over from other donors' samples. CDR3 sequence (DNA): TGTGCCAGTAAACAGGGGTCTGGGGAAAAACTGTTTTTT. Its protein is CASKQGSGEKLFF. Drawing the rest from reference TRBV2 and TRBJ1-4, the complete variable domain is EPEVTQTPSHQVTQMGQEVILRCVPISNHLYFYWYRQILGQKVEFLVSFYNNEISEKSEIFDDQFSVERPDGSNFTLKIRSTKLEDSAMYFCASKQGSGEKLFFGSGTQLSVL.